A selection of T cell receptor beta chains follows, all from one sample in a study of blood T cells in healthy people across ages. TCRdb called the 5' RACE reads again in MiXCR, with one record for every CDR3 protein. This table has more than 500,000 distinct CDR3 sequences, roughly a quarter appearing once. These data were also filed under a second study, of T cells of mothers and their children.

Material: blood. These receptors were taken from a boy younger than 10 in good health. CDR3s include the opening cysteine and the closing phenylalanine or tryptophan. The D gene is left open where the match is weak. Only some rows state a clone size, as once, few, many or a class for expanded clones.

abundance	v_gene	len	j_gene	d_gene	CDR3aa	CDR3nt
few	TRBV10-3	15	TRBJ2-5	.	CAIGRDPTSQETQYF	TGTGCCATCGGACGGGACCCAACTAGCCAAGAGACCCAGTACTTC
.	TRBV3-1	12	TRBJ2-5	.	CASSHAKETQYF	TGTGCCAGCAGCCATGCCAAAGAGACCCAGTACTTC
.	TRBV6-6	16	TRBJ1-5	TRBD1	CASSTRAAGGNQPQHF	TGTGCCAGCAGCACAAGGGCGGCAGGGGGGAATCAGCCCCAGCATTTT
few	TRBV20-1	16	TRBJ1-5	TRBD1	CSASPPGTGGNQPQHF	TGCAGTGCTAGCCCACCCGGGACAGGGGGCAATCAGCCCCAGCATTTT
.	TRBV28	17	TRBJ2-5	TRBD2	CASSFQLLAGGSETQYF	TGTGCCAGCAGTTTCCAACTACTAGCGGGAGGGTCCGAGACCCAGTACTTC
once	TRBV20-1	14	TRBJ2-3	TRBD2	CSGVAGGPKDTQYF	TGCAGCGGGGTAGCGGGAGGGCCTAAAGATACGCAGTATTTT
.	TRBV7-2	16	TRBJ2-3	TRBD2	CASSLRGGTSTDTRYF	TGTGCCAGCAGCCTCCGCGGCGGGACTAGCACAGATACGCGGTATTTT
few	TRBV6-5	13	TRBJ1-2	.	CASARDRTYGYTF	TGTGCCAGCGCTAGAGACAGGACCTATGGCTACACCTTC
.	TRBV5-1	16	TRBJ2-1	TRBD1	CASGPRTTGTYNEQFF	TGCGCCAGCGGACCACGGACGACAGGGACCTACAATGAGCAGTTCTTC
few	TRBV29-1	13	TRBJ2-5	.	CSVEIQRQETQYF	TGCAGCGTTGAAATCCAGCGGCAAGAGACCCAGTACTTC
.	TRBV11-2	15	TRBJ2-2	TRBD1	CASSLFRGLAGELFF	TGTGCCAGCAGCTTATTCAGGGGGCTGGCTGGGGAGCTGTTTTTT
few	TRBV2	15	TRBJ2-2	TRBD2	CASTRGGHNTGELFF	TGTGCCAGCACCCGGGGGGGACATAACACCGGGGAGCTGTTTTTT
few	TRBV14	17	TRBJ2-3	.	CASSQMGGSRDTDTQYF	TGTGCCAGCAGCCAGATGGGGGGGTCCAGGGACACGGATACGCAGTATTTT
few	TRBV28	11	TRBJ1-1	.	CASIGNTEAFF	TGTGCCAGCATCGGGAACACTGAAGCTTTCTTT
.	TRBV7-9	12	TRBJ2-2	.	CASSLVIGELFF	TGTGCCAGCAGCTTAGTCATCGGGGAGCTGTTTTTT
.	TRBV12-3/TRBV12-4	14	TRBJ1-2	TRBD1	CASRVGQTIYGYTF	TGTGCCAGCAGAGTGGGACAGACTATTTATGGCTACACCTTC
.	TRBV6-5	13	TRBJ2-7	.	CATLGPFPDEQYF	TGTGCCACCCTTGGGCCTTTTCCCGACGAGCAGTACTTC
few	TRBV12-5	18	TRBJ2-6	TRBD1	CASGFETGGTSGANVLTF	TGTGCTAGTGGTTTCGAGACAGGGGGTACCTCTGGGGCCAACGTCCTGACTTTC
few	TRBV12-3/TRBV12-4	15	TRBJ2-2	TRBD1	CASSLAPGGTGELFF	TGTGCCAGCAGTTTAGCGCCAGGGGGCACCGGGGAGCTGTTTTTT
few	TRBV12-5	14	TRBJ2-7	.	CASALQPDLNEQYF	TGTGCTAGTGCCCTCCAACCAGACTTGAACGAGCAGTACTTC
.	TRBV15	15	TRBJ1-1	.	CATSRPSRPDTEAFF	TGTGCCACCAGCAGGCCGTCCCGGCCGGACACTGAAGCTTTCTTT
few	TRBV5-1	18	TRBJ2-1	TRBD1	CASSGGTGSEGFYNEQFF	TGCGCCAGCAGCGGCGGGACAGGGTCGGAGGGGTTCTACAATGAGCAGTTCTTC
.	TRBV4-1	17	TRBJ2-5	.	CASSQYPARVPGETQYF	TGCGCCAGCAGCCAATACCCGGCGAGAGTGCCAGGAGAGACCCAGTACTTC
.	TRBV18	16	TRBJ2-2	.	CASSRTSPANTGELFF	TGTGCCAGCTCACGTACTAGCCCCGCGAACACCGGGGAGCTGTTTTTT
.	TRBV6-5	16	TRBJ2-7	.	CASSYEGGEGTYEQYF	TGTGCCAGCAGTTACGAGGGGGGAGAGGGGACCTACGAGCAGTACTTC
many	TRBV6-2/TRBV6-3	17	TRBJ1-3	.	CASSYLRRGSSGNTIYF	TGTGCCAGCAGTTACCTACGCCGGGGGAGCTCTGGAAACACCATATATTTT